This T cell receptor (beta chain) was profiled in a study of blood T cell repertoires in COVID-19 (dated by TCRdb to the early 2020s). As for the study more broadly: Collaborator samples came from the United States, Italy and Spain and covered acute and convalescent phases of COVID-19. The material from the prospective study consisted of cDNA or gDNA derived from T cells, B-cell-depleted T cells, or PBMCs. Deeply sampled blood TCRbeta repertoires from subjects exposed to, actively infected with, or recovered from COVID-19 were included in the dataset. A freely available public database, intended as a resource for researchers studying the immune response to SARS-CoV-2, is where the repertoires were released. The samples were drawn from the first 160 participants of the ongoing ImmuneRACE study and from 1,254 subjects provided by 6 global collaborators. The sample metadata nearly always contained a de-identified subject ID, COVID-19 status, age in years and sex. Where HLA class I and class II types were available, the types were taken from metadata supplied by the sample provider, not from assay-based typing.

As encoded in the germline V gene, CDR1 is SNHLY while CDR2 is FYNNEI. From its cysteine to its phenylalanine, the CDR3 spans 17 amino acids. Only the CDR3 portion is preserved as DNA: 51 bases, with reading frame beginning at the first base. Germline trimming: 5 bases from V, 7 bases from J; junction bases outside gene matches: 16. In the prospective study, participants were about 18 to 89 years old, resided in fewer than 25 geographic areas of the United States, and were enrolled through a virtual design. To assign participants to cohorts, the prospective study relied on clinical history that participants themselves reported in a screening survey and a study questionnaire. Each participant in the prospective study had whole blood, serum and a nasopharyngeal or oropharyngeal swab collected by mobile phlebotomists. Prospective study participants could optionally give additional blood draws and questionnaires over an approximately two-month period. Prospective study blood samples were shipped either frozen or at room temperature before DNA extraction.

Comment on this clone: It has no known antigen specificity. Per-base quality was not reported, and no clone a single base away is much larger than it.

Study-wide conclusions, independent of this receptor: How much clinical and demographic metadata was included differed by source and by participant, and the metadata was provided uncurated.

TCRbeta CDR3 regions were amplified from genomic DNA by means of the immunoSEQ Assay, a bias-controlled multiplex PCR. The source study handled its data this way. The number of nucleated cells in each sample was estimated from the amplification of reference gene primers within the assay. To quantify the absolute abundance of each unique TCRbeta CDR3 rearrangement, sequence reads were collapsed and filtered. For each sample, productive Simpson clonality was calculated as the square root of Simpson's diversity index over productive rearrangements. TCRdb stores this immuneACCESS table with in-frame sequences only. Part of the clones is absent; in the studies checked, under half of the shortfall reflects unresolved V genes, and no reason is known for the rest. The V and J calls and clone size come from that table; D and trimming were worked out from the DNA. In all, the sample holds 150,000 to 200,000 clones, and about 83% of those were seen once. The ten most abundant clones make up 3.6% of the sample.

The sample was PBMCs or T cells enriched from blood (not recorded which). In this chain, TRBV2 is recombined with TRBJ2-1; 8 junctional bases match TRBD2. This TCR came from a woman in her fifties or sixties in a cohort exposed to, infected with or recovered from COVID-19 (not recorded which). CDR3 loop: CASSNPPVGGRRNEQFF. In nucleotide form, the sequence is TGTGCCAGCAGTAACCCACCTGTGGGCGGGAGGAGGAATGAGCAGTTCTTC.